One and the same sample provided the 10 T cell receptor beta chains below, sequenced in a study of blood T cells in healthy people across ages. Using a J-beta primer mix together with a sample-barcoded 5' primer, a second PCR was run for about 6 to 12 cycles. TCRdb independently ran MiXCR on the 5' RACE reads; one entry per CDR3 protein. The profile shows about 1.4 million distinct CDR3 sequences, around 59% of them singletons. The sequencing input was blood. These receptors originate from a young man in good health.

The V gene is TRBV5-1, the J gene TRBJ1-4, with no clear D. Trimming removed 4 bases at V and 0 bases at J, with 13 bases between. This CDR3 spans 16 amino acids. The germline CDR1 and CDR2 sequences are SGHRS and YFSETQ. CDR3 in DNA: TGCGCCAGCAGCCCACAGACGGGTACAACTAATGAAAAACTGTTTTTT. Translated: CASSPQTGTTNEKLFF.

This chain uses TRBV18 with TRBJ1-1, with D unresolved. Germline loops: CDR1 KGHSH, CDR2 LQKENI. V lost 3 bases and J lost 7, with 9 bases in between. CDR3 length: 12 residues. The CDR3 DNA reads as TGTGCCAGCTCACCCCCAAGCCGTGAAGCTTTCTTT. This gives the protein CASSPPSREAFF. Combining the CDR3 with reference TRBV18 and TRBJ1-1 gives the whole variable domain NAGVMQNPRHLVRRRGQEARLRCSPMKGHSHVYWYRQLPEEGLKFMVYLQKENIIDESGMPKERFSAEFPKEGPSILRIQQVVRGDSAAYFCASSPPSREAFFGQGTRLTVV.

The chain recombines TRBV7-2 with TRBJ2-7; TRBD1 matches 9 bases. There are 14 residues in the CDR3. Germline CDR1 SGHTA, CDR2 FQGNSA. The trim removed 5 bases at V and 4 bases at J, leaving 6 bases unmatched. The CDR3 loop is CASSADRGEYEQYF. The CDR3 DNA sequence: TGTGCCAGCAGCGCGGACAGGGGAGAATACGAGCAGTACTTC.

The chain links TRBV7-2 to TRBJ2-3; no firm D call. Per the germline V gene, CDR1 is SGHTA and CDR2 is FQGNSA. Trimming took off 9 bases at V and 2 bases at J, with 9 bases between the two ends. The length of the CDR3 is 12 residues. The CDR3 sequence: CARSGVTDTQYF. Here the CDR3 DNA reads TGTGCCAGATCAGGAGTCACAGATACGCAGTATTTT.

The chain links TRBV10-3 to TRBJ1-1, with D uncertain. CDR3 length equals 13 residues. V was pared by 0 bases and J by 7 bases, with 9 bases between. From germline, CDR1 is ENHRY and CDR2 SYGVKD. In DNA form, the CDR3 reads TGTGCCATCAGTGAGTCGCAGCCCTTTGAAGCTTTCTTT. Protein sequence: CAISESQPFEAFF.

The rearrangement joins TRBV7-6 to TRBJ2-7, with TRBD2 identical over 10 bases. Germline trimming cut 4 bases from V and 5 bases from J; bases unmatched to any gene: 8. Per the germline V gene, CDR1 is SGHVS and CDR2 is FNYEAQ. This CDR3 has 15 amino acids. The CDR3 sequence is CASSYLAGAGNEQYF. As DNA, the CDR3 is TGTGCCAGCAGCTACCTAGCGGGAGCTGGGAACGAGCAGTACTTC.

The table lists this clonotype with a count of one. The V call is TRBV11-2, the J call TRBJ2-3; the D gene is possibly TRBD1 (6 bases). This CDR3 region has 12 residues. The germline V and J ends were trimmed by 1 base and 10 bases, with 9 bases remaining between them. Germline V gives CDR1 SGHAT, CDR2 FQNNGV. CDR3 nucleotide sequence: TGTGCCAGCAGCTTAGGGACAGCCTCGCAGTATTTT. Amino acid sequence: CASSLGTASQYF.

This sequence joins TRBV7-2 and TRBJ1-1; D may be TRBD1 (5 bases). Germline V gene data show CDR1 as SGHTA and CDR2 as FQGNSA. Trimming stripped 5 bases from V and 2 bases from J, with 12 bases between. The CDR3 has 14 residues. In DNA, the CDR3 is TGTGCCAGCAGCCCGACAGCGTATAACACTGAAGCTTTCTTT. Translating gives CASSPTAYNTEAFF.

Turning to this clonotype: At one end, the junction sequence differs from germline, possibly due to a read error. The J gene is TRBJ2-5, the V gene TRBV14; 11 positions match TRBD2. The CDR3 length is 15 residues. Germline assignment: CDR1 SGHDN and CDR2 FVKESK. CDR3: CVSSDGTSGKETQYF. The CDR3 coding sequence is TGTGTCAGCAGCGACGGGACTAGCGGAAAAGAGACCCAGTACTTC.

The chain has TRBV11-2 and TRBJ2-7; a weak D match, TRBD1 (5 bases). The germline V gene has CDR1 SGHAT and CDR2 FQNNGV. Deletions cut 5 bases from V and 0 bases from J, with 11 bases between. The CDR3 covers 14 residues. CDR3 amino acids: CASSQATVSYEQYF. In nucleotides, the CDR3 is TGTGCCAGCAGCCAAGCGACAGTCTCCTACGAGCAGTACTTC. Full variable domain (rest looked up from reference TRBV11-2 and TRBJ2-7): EAGVAQSPRYKIIEKRQSVAFWCNPISGHATLYWYQQILGQGPKLLIQFQNNGVVDDSQLPKDRFSAERLKGVDSTLKIQPAKLEDSAVYLCASSQATVSYEQYFGPGTRLTVT.